This TCR beta chain was identified during a study of blood T cell repertoires in COVID-19. Study-wide context: Spain, Italy and the United States supplied samples that represented acute and convalescent COVID-19. The analysed material was cDNA or gDNA that came from T cells, B-cell-depleted T cells, or PBMCs.

Germline CDR1 is SGHTA and CDR2 is FQGNSA. V shed 3 bases and J 5 bases; nucleotides not matched to a gene: 3. The CDR3 is 15 residues long. In the study's own analysis: The assay estimated nucleated cells by amplifying reference gene primers. Clones were read by immunoSEQ multiplex PCR, and TCRdb kept only the in-frame ones, dropping some. V and J calls and clone size are given by that table; D and trimming were obtained from the DNA. The table has approximately 150,000 clones, roughly four fifths seen once; the top ten hold approximately 10%. Sequencing was done on a sample of peripheral blood. The chain links TRBV7-2 to TRBJ2-5; 13 bases are shared with TRBD2. The origin of this receptor is a man between 60 and 75 years old with active or convalescent COVID-19. For the CDR3, the DNA is TGTGCCAGCAGCTTGACTAGCGGGAGGTGGGAGACCCAGTACTTC. Translating it yields CASSLTSGRWETQYF.